One sample yielded the 5 T cell receptor beta chains listed below, sequenced in a study of PD-1 blockade in classical Hodgkin lymphoma (dated by TCRdb to the early 2020s). Libraries were made using the immunoSEQ multiplex PCR assay. Held by TCRdb, this immuneACCESS table contains in-frame sequences only and omits some clones. Under half of the omission traces to an unresolved V gene where checked; the cause of the rest is unknown. A total of roughly 42,000 clones appear in this sample, 60% to 85% of them only once. The biggest ten clones account for over 2.5% of the sample. The time point tag for this specimen amounts to: cycle 1 day 1 (C1D1), immediately before nivolumab initiation. Relapse after autologous stem cell transplantation had occurred in all trial patients, and cohorts A, B and C were distinguished by prior brentuximab vedotin exposure. The source material was peripheral blood mononuclear cells (PBMCs), sampled at baseline. Receptors originate from a human donor with classical Hodgkin lymphoma.

The chain links TRBV27 to TRBJ2-1; either TRBD1 or TRBD2 may fit D (6 bases each). V gave up 2 bases and J gave up 9 bases, with 14 bases separating them. The CDR3 runs 14 residues. CDR1 and CDR2 (germline): MNHEY, SMNVEV (reference sequence). For the CDR3, the DNA is TGTGCCAGCAGTTTAATCACGGGGGCCGCTGAGCAGTTCTTC. Translation: CASSLITGAAEQFF.

The chain couples TRBV4-1 to TRBJ2-1; D not resolved. The germline V gene encodes CDR1 MGHRA and CDR2 YSYEKL. The CDR3 consists of 14 residues. Trimming removed 2 bases from V and 7 bases from J, with 12 bases in between. This chain's CDR3 is CASSQPTERNEQFF. DNA for the CDR3: TGCGCCAGCAGCCAACCCACAGAAAGAAATGAGCAGTTCTTC.

This clone was observed a handful of times. This CDR3 is CASSFGQGNTEAFF. DNA of the CDR3: TGTGCCAGCAGCTTCGGACAGGGGAACACTGAAGCTTTCTTT. V usage is TRBV7-6 and J usage is TRBJ1-1, with TRBD1 matching 8 bases. The CDR3 runs 14 residues. The V and J ends lost 3 bases and 1 base, in that order; junction bases with no gene match: 1. Germline V gene lookup returns CDR1 SGHVS and CDR2 FNYEAQ.

This sequence joins TRBV10-3 and TRBJ1-5; 10 bases agree with TRBD1. This CDR3 comprises 17 residues. V shed 3 bases and J 8 bases; nucleotides not matched to a gene: 13. CDR1 is ENHRY, CDR2 SYGVKD, per germline. For the CDR3, the DNA is TGTGCCATCAGTGACCCCGGGACAGGGGACCTTAGGGAGCCCCAGCATTTT. Translating gives CAISDPGTGDLREPQHF.

The chain combines TRBV27 with TRBJ1-2; 7 bases map to TRBD1. Germline V lookup: CDR1 MNHEY, CDR2 SMNVEV (reference sequence). After removal of 3 bases from V and 8 bases from J, the junction contained 9 bases not matched to a gene. The CDR3 is made up of 14 amino acids. CDR3 residues: CASSFAQGGRGYTF. CDR3 DNA sequence: TGTGCCAGCAGTTTCGCCCAGGGGGGCCGAGGCTACACCTTC.